This T cell receptor (beta chain) was sequenced in a study of cytomegalovirus exposure and HLA in healthy donors. Whole-study findings and limits: In an earlier analysis, most TCR beta V segments were productive about 87% or about 30% of the time. An ancestry cluster, one associated with Asian ancestry, reportedly showed fewer N-insertions than the roughly 670-donor mean in a later analysis. V- and J-gene trimming of TCR beta was linked (in a later analysis) to a missense DCLRE1C variant.

The PCR contained 60 Vbeta and 13 Jbeta primers. Assay: immunoSEQ multiplex PCR; the TCRdb copy retains only in-frame clones and omits some. The data contain about 140,000 clones, nearly 80% of them singletons. V lost 1 base to trimming and J lost 5 bases; unmatched junction nucleotides: 8. Germline CDR1 reads LGHNA; CDR2 reads YNFKEQ. The CDR3 contains 17 residues. The count of this clone is one. Its specificity is not known. The receptor was isolated from a male donor in good health and CMV-seronegative. Sequenced sample: PBMCs. The chain recombines TRBV4-2 with TRBJ2-2; 9 bases fit TRBD2. CDR3: CASSQVSSGVGTGELFF. CDR3 bases: TGTGCCAGCAGCCAAGTTTCTAGCGGGGTAGGAACCGGGGAGCTGTTTTTT.